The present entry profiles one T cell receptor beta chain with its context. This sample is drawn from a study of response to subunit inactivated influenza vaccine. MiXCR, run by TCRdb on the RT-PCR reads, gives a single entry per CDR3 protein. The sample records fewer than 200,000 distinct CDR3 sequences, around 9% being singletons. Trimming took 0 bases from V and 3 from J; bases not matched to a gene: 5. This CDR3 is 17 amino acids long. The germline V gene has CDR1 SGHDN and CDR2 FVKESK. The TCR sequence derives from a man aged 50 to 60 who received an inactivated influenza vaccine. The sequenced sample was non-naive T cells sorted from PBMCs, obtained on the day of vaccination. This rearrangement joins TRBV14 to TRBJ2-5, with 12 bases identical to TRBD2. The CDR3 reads CASSQDWRLAGEETQYF. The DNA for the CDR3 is TGTGCCAGCAGCCAAGATTGGCGACTAGCGGGGGAAGAGACCCAGTACTTC.